Reported below is one TCR beta chain. The antigen is unknown. Per sorted-subset replicate PCR, input was 150 to 250 ng DNA, representing about 29,000 T cell genomes. Repertoires were generated with immunoSEQ multiplex PCR, while TCRdb's copy carries only in-frame clones and drops some. Of over a million clones in the sample, roughly 70% were seen once. This specimen belongs to a study of shared clonotypes between healthy human individuals. Turning to the study itself: Three CD4 naive, three CD4 memory, two CD8 naive and one CD8 memory plate were used per donor. General observations from the study: Generally, naive subsets came out with larger estimated richness than memory subsets. Compared with clonotypes that all four donors shared, non-shared clonotypes had lower generation probabilities.

The CDR3 totals 17 residues. Trimming stripped 5 bases from V and 4 bases from J, with 21 bases between. CDR1 and CDR2 from the germline V gene are MDHEN and SYDVKM. V and J are TRBV28 and TRBJ1-5; D remains unclear. The TCR originated in a young man in good health. The source material was memory CD4+ T cells sorted from blood. The sample's subset: CD45RA-negative fraction. As DNA, the CDR3 is TGTGCCAGCAGTATACGTGGTTTAAGAAAGTCTAATCAGCCCCAGCATTTT. Translation gives CASSIRGLRKSNQPQHF.